This T cell receptor (beta chain) stems from a study of PD-1 blockade in classical Hodgkin lymphoma. Looking at the study overall: Once every 2 weeks, patients received intravenous nivolumab at 3 mg/kg.

Each patient experienced a relapse that followed autologous stem cell transplantation, and brentuximab vedotin exposure varied. The table came from immunoSEQ multiplex PCR; TCRdb's copy has only in-frame clones and leaves some out. The data show tens of thousands of clones, 90% seen once. Broader study findings: Initiation of nivolumab under 1 year after ASCT led to exclusion of patients.

As concerns this clone: Antigen specificity is unknown.

This receptor was taken from a human donor with classical Hodgkin lymphoma. The sequences come from peripheral blood mononuclear cells (PBMCs), collected at baseline.

As DNA, the CDR3 is TGTGCCAGTAGTCCCCTGGACAGACCAAATGAAAAACTGTTTTTT. As protein: CASSPLDRPNEKLFF. The V gene is TRBV19, the J gene TRBJ1-4, with D maybe TRBD1 (6 bases). Trimming pared 5 bases from V and 5 bases from J, leaving 15 bases between. The CDR3 totals 15 residues. CDR1 and CDR2 (germline): LNHDA, SQIVND (reference sequence).